This T cell receptor beta chain comes out of a study of response to subunit inactivated influenza vaccine. TCRdb called the RT-PCR reads again in MiXCR, with one record for every CDR3 protein. The table shows about 780,000 distinct CDR3 sequences, with around 18% occurring only once. Study-level findings and limits: Few additional T cells are recruited per seasonal influenza vaccination, authors suggested.

There are 16 residues in the CDR3. V trimming: 1 base; J trimming: 5 bases; junction bases outside the gene matches: 11. Germline V gene sequence: CDR1 LGHNA, CDR2 YNFKEQ. Ten or more counts support this clonotype. Its antigen is as yet unknown. The TCR was taken from a man in his fifties or sixties who received an inactivated influenza vaccine. The chain carries TRBV4-2 and TRBJ2-7; 7 bases are shared with TRBD2. The sample was PBMCs from blood, taken roughly 5 days after vaccination. The DNA for the CDR3 is TGTGCCAGCAGCCAAGTGGAGGCTAGCGGTGTCCACGAGCAGTACTTC. It codes for CASSQVEASGVHEQYF.